This T cell receptor (beta chain) was recovered during a study of blood T cell repertoires in COVID-19. Trimming took 5 bases from V and 5 from J; bases not matched to a gene: 8. CDR3 size: 15 residues. Germline V gene lookup returns CDR1 ENHRY and CDR2 SYGVKD. Assay used: immunoSEQ multiplex PCR; TCRdb lists only in-frame clones, some missing. Among about 200,000 clones listed, roughly 85% were seen once. The sequenced sample consisted of peripheral blood. This TCR was sampled from a woman in her seventies with COVID-19, enrolled during active disease. The V and J genes are TRBV10-3 and TRBJ2-2; TRBD1 aligns across 7 bases. This chain's CDR3 is CAISPSLQGTGELFF. The CDR3 DNA is TGTGCCATCAGTCCCTCATTACAGGGGACCGGGGAGCTGTTTTTT.